What follows describes a single T cell receptor beta chain. Its antigen is not identified. Second-dose intervals near 4 or 12 weeks were combined. Data came from immunoSEQ multiplex PCR; TCRdb stores just in-frame clones and leaves some out. The profile covers roughly 120,000 clones, with 80% to 95% appearing a single time and approximately 8% taken by the ten largest. The sample belongs to a study of T cell responses to AZD1222 COVID-19 vaccine. Regarding the study as a whole: Females made up more of the donors, who were largely white British, and clonal diversity may have come out too low. Reports say nearly half of spike-specific TCRs go after unmutated variant regions. Regions 160-218 and 743-854 dominated among vaccine-associated CD4 TCRs spanning spike.

The origin of this receptor is an adult who received the AZD1222 COVID-19 vaccine. The sequenced sample was peripheral blood, obtained 28 days after the second AZD1222 dose.

DNA of the CDR3: TGTGCCAGCAGTTGGGGGGAAACCTACAATGAGCAGTTCTTC. Encoded protein: CASSWGETYNEQFF. V usage is TRBV2 and J usage is TRBJ2-1; tentative D call: TRBD2 (6 bases). This CDR3 spans 14 amino acids. Germline loops: CDR1 SNHLY, CDR2 FYNNEI. Trimming cost V 5 bases and J 2 bases, with 10 bases left between them.